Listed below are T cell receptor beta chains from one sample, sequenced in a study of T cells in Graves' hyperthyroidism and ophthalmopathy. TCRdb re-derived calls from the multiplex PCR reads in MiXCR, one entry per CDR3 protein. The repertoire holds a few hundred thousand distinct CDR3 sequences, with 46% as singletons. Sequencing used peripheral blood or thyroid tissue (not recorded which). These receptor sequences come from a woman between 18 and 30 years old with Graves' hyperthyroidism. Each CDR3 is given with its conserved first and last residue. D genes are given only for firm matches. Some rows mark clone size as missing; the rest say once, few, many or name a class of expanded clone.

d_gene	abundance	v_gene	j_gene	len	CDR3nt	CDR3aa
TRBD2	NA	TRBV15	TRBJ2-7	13	TGTGCCACCAGAATCGGGAGGGACGGGGAGCTGTACTTC	CATRIGRDGELYF
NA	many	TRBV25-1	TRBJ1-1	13	TGTGCCAGCAGTGACCGAGGGGTAACTGAAGCTTTCTTT	CASSDRGVTEAFF
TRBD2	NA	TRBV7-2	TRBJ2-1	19	TGTGCCAGCAGCTTAGTAGGGCGGGGGAGGGGCAAGCTCTACAATGAGCAGTTCTTC	CASSLVGRGRGKLYNEQFF
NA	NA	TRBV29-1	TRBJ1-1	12	TGCAGCGTCATGTCAGCAAGTAATGAAGCTTTCTTT	CSVMSASNEAFF
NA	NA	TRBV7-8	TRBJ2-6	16	TGTGCCAGCAGGGGGGTTCAATTCTCTGGGGCCAACGTCCTGACTTTC	CASRGVQFSGANVLTF
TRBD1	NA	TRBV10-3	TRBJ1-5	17	TGTGCCAGCAGTCCCTCAGTTTTACAGGGGCTTGTGCAGCCCCAGCATTTT	CASSPSVLQGLVQPQHF
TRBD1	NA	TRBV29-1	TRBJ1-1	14	TGCAGCGTTTGGGACAGGGGGTTGGGCACTGAAGCTTTCTTT	CSVWDRGLGTEAFF
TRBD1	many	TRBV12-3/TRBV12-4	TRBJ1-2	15	TGTGCCAGCAGCCTAGGGACAGGGATCGGCTATGGCTACACCTTC	CASSLGTGIGYGYTF
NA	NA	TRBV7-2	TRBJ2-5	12	TGTGCCAGCAGCGACCGGAGGGGGACCCAGTACTTC	CASSDRRGTQYF
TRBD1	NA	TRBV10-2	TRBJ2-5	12	TGCGCCAGCGAGGACAGGACAGAGACCCAGTACTTC	CASEDRTETQYF
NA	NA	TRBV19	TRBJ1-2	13	TGTGCCAGTAGAGGGGGGCCAATCTATGGCTACACCTTC	CASRGGPIYGYTF
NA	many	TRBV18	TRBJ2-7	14	TGTGCCAGCACCGAGCAGGTGCCCTACTACGAGCAGTACTTC	CASTEQVPYYEQYF
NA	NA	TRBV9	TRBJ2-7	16	TGTGCCAGCAGCGTATCAGGGTGGCCAGGCGATTACGAGCAGTACTTC	CASSVSGWPGDYEQYF
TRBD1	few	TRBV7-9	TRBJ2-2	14	TGTGCCAGCAGTTGGGACAGGGGGGCCGGGGAGCTGTTTTTT	CASSWDRGAGELFF
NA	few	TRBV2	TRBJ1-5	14	TGTGCCAGCAGTGAACGGCAGGGGTCCCAGCCCCAGCATTTT	CASSERQGSQPQHF
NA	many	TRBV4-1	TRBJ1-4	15	TGCGCCAGCAGCCGAAACAGAGGAGCTAATGAAAAACTGTTTTTT	CASSRNRGANEKLFF
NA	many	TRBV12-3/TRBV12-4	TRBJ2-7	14	TGTGCCAGCAGCCCAGAAGGGGATGGGTACGAGCAGTACTTC	CASSPEGDGYEQYF
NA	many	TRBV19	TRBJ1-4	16	TGTGCCAGTAGTAAGTTTGTCGGTGCAACTAATGAAAAACTGTTTTTT	CASSKFVGATNEKLFF
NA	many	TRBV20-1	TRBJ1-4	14	TGCAGTGCTAGAGATCGCGGGTTGGGTGAAAAACTGTTTTTT	CSARDRGLGEKLFF
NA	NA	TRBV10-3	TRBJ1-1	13	TGTGCCACGGCAGATAGGCAGGGTTCGTTGGCTTTCTTT	CATADRQGSLAFF
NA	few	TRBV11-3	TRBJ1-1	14	TGTGCCAGCAGTGTCACCGGGACGCACCTTGAAGCTTTCTTT	CASSVTGTHLEAFF
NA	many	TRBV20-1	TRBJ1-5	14	TGCAGTGTCAAGGCCGGAGCAGGCAATCAGCCCCAGCATTTT	CSVKAGAGNQPQHF
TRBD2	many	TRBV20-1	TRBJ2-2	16	TGCAGTGCTAGAGTAGTTAGCGGGAGTATCACCGGGGAGCTGTTTTTT	CSARVVSGSITGELFF
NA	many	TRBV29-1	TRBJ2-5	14	TGCAGCGTTCGGGAAGGAGGGTGGTTGGAGACCCAGTACTTC	CSVREGGWLETQYF
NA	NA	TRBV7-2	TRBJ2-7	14	TGTGCCAGCAGCCCGGCAGGGAGCACAGATACGCAGTACTTC	CASSPAGSTDTQYF
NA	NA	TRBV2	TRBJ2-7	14	TGTGCCAGCAGTTTCGCGGGTCGCAGCTACGAGCAGTACTTC	CASSFAGRSYEQYF
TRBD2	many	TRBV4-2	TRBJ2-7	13	TGTGCCAGCAGCCCAGGACTAGCCGATGAGCAGTACTTC	CASSPGLADEQYF
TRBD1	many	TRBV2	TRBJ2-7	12	TGTACGACGACAGGGGGCTCCTACGAGCAGTACTTC	CTTTGGSYEQYF
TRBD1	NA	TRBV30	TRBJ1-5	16	TGTGCCTGGAGTGACCGCGGGACAGGGGATGTTCAGCCCCAGCATTTT	CAWSDRGTGDVQPQHF
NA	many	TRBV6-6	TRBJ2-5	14	TGTGCCAGCATTCGGGGGAGGTCGGATGAGACCCAGTACTTC	CASIRGRSDETQYF
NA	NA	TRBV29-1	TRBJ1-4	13	TGCAACGCCCTTGGTCCTGAAGCAAATAGACTGTTTTTT	CNALGPEANRLFF
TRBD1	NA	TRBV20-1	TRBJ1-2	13	TGCAGTGCCTGGACAGGGCCAAGGAATGGCTACACCTTC	CSAWTGPRNGYTF
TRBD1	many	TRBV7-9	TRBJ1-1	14	TGTGCCAGCAGCTGGGGACAGGGGAACACTGAAGCTTTCTTT	CASSWGQGNTEAFF
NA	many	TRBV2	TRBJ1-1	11	TGTGCCAGCAGTGTTGACACTGAAGCTTTCTTT	CASSVDTEAFF
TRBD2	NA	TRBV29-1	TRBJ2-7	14	TGCAGCCAAGAGTGGCGGGAGGGGTCGGGCGAGCAGTACTTC	CSQEWREGSGEQYF
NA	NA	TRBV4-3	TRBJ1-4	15	TGCGCCAGCAGCCAAGAGCCCGCAACTAATGAAAAACTGTTTTTT	CASSQEPATNEKLFF
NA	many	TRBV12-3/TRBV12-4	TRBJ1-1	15	TGTGCCAGCAGGGGGGACCGAGTTATATACACTGAAGCTTTCTTT	CASRGDRVIYTEAFF
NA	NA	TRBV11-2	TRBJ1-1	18	TGTGCCAGCAGCTTACAGGCGGGACGGAAATACTTGAACACTGAAGCTTTCTTT	CASSLQAGRKYLNTEAFF
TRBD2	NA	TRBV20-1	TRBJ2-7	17	TGCAGTGCCAGCCCCGGGACTAGCGGGAGCGCGTCCTACGAGCAGTACTTC	CSASPGTSGSASYEQYF
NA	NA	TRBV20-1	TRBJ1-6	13	TGCAGTGCTAGGATGGGTGATAATTCACCCCTCCACTTT	CSARMGDNSPLHF
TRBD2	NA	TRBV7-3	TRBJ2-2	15	TGTGCCAGCAGCTTAAGCTTCGCGGGAGGCGGGGAGCTGTTTTTT	CASSLSFAGGGELFF
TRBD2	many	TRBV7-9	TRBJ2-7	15	TGTGCCAGCAGCTTAGCTAGCGGGAGTTATCACGAGCAGTACTTC	CASSLASGSYHEQYF
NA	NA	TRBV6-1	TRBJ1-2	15	TGTGCCAGCAGTGAAGAGGGGGGGTACAGGAGAGGCTACACCTTC	CASSEEGGYRRGYTF
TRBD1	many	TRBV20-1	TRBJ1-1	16	TGCAGTGCTAGAGCGCGGAGGGGGCCTCCGTTGGCTGAAGCTTTCTTT	CSARARRGPPLAEAFF
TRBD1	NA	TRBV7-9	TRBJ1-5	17	TGTGCCAGCAGGCAACGGGACAGGGTTCGGAGCAATCAGCCCCAGCATTTT	CASRQRDRVRSNQPQHF
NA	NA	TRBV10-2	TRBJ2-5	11	TGCGCCAGCGTTGTGGGGGAGACCCAGTACTTC	CASVVGETQYF
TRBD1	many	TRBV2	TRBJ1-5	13	TGTGCCAGCAAGGGACAGGCCAATCAGCCCCAGCATTTT	CASKGQANQPQHF
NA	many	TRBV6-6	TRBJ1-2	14	TGTGCCAGCACCGAGGTTCGATCCAACTATGGCTACACCTTC	CASTEVRSNYGYTF
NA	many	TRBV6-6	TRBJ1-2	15	TGTGCCAGCAGTTACCGGGGGGAGCCAGCCTACGGCTACACCTTC	CASSYRGEPAYGYTF
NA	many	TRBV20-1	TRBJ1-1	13	TGCAGTGCTTGGGACTTACGGAACACTGAAGCTTTCTTT	CSAWDLRNTEAFF
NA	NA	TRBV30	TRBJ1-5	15	TGTGCCTGGAGTGTAGGGCCGTATAGCAATCAGCCCCAGCATTTT	CAWSVGPYSNQPQHF
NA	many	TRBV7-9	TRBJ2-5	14	TGTGCCAGCAGCCCAGTGGGGGGTCGAGAGACCCAGTACTTC	CASSPVGGRETQYF
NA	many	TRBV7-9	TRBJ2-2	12	TGTGCCAGCCTTGGACGTACCGGGGAGCTGTTTTTT	CASLGRTGELFF
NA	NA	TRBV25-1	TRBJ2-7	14	TGTGCCAGCAGTGCAGTAGGACAAACATACGAGCAGTACTTC	CASSAVGQTYEQYF
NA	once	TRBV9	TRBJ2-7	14	TGTGCGAGCAGCGTAGGGGACACCAGCTACGAGCAGCACTTC	CASSVGDTSYEQHF
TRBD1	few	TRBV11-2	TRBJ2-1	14	TGTGCCAGCAGCTTACAAGGACAGGGCAATGAGCAGTTCTTC	CASSLQGQGNEQFF
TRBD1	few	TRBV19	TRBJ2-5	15	TGTGCCAGTAGTTCCGGGACAGGGGCCATGGGTGCCCAGTACTTC	CASSSGTGAMGAQYF
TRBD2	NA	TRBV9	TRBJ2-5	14	TGTGCCAGCAGTTCCGGGACTACTTCTGAGACCCAGTACTTC	CASSSGTTSETQYF
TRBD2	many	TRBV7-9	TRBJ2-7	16	TGTGCCAGCAGCCGAGAGGTAGCGGGAATCTCCTACGAGCAGTACTTC	CASSREVAGISYEQYF
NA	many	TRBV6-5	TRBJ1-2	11	TGTGCCACCATGGGGGGCTATGGCTACACCTTC	CATMGGYGYTF